This T cell receptor (beta chain) was sequenced for a study of blood T cell repertoires in COVID-19. As for the study in general: Samples of COVID-19 (acute and convalescent) were obtained from the United States, Italy and Spain. Sources were T cells, B-cell-depleted T cells, or PBMCs; the material itself was cDNA or gDNA.

Original methodology: Reference gene primer amplification in the assay estimated nucleated cell counts. Sequencing was performed with immunoSEQ multiplex PCR; in TCRdb, only in-frame clones are kept and a portion is missing. The V and J calls and clone size were taken over from that table, and D and trimming were inferred from the DNA. Of approximately 140,000 clones listed, 75% to 90% are singletons. Germline CDR1 MNHEY, CDR2 SVGEGT. CDR3 size: 17 residues. With 0 bases clipped from V and 1 base from J, the junction kept 9 bases outside the gene matches. Seattle's cohort entered during active infection and was followed longitudinally.

The chain uses TRBV6-2 or TRBV6-3 and TRBJ2-7; 7 bases align to TRBD1. Material for sequencing was peripheral blood. The clonotype comes from a man aged 18-30 years with COVID-19, enrolled during active disease. The CDR3 reads CASSYSAPDRESYEQYF. As DNA, the CDR3 is TGTGCCAGCAGTTACTCGGCCCCTGACAGGGAATCCTACGAGCAGTACTTC.